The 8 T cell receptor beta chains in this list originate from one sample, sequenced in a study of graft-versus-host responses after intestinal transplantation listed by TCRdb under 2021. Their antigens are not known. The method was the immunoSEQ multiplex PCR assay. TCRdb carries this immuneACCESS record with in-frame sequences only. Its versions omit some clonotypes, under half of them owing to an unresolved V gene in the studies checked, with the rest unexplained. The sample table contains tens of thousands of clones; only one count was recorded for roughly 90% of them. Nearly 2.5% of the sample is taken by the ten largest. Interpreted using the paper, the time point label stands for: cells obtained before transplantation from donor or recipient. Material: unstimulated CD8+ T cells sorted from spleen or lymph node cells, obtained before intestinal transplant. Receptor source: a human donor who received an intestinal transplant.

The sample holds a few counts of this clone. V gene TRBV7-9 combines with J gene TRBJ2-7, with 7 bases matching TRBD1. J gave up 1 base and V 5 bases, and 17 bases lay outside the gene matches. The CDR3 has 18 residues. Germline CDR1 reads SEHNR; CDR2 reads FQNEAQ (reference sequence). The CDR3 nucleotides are TGTGCCAGCAGCCACCCGGCCACCGGGACAGCGCTTTCCTACGAGCAGTACTTC. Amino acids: CASSHPATGTALSYEQYF.

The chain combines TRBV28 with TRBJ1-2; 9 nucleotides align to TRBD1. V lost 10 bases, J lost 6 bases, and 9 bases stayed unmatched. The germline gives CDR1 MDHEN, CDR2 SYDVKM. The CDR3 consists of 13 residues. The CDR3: CATLATGGDGYTF. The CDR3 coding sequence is TGTGCCACCCTGGCTACAGGGGGCGATGGCTACACCTTC.

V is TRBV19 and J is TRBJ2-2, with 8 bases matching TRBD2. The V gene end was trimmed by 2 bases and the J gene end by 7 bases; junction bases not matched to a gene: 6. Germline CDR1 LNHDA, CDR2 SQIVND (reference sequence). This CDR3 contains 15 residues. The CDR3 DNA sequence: TGTGCCAGTAGTATATCGGGACTAGGTGACGGGGAGCTGTTTTTT. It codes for CASSISGLGDGELFF.

CDR3 coding DNA: TGTGCCAGCAGTGACGGGGGGGAGCTGTTTTTT. It is translated as CASSDGGELFF. This chain joins TRBV2 and TRBJ2-2; D unresolved. The ends were cut back, 3 bases at V and 8 bases at J, with 4 bases in the middle. CDR3 length: 11 residues. The germline CDR1 and CDR2 sequences are SNHLY and FYNNEI.

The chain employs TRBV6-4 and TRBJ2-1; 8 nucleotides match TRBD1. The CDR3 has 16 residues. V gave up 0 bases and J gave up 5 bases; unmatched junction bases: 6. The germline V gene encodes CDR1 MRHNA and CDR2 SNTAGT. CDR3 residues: CASSDSGTGDHNEQFF. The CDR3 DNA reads TGTGCCAGCAGTGACTCGGGGACAGGTGACCACAATGAGCAGTTCTTC.

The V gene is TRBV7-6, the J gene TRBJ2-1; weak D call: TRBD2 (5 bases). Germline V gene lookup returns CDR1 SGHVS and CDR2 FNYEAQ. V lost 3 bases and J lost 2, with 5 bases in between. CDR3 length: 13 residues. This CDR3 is CASSLTTYNEQFF. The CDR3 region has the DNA TGTGCCAGCAGCTTGACTACCTACAATGAGCAGTTCTTC.

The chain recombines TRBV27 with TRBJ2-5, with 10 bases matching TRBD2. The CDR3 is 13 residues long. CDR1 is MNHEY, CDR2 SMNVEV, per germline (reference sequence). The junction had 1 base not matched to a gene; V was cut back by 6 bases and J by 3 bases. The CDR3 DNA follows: TGTGCCAGCAGGCTAGCGGGAGAAGAGACCCAGTACTTC. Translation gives CASRLAGEETQYF.

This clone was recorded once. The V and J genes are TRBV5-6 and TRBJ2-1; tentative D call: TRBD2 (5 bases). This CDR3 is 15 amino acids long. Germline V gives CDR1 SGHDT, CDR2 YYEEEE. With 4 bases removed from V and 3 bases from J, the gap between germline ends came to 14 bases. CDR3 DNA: TGTGCCAGCAGCGTTCCGGCGGGCCGCTACAATGAGCAGTTCTTC. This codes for CASSVPAGRYNEQFF.